A single sample gave rise to the 9 T cell receptor beta chains below, sequenced in a study of OX40 agonist ivuxolimab in advanced cancers. TCRdb's table, derived via immunoSEQ multiplex PCR, lists solely in-frame clones and lacks some. The sample has tens of thousands of clones; roughly 90% are singletons. The input for sequencing was CD4+ or CD8+ T cells sorted from blood, taken in a trial of the OX40 agonist ivuxolimab. Source of these receptors: an adult with an advanced solid tumor such as melanoma, head and neck, liver or kidney cancer.

Only a few counts were recorded for this clone. This chain links TRBV6-5 with TRBJ1-5; D gene ambiguous. The V end was cut by 6 bases, the J end by 1 base, with 7 bases between. Germline V gene sequence: CDR1 MNHEY, CDR2 SVGAGI. The CDR3 has 13 amino acids. DNA of the CDR3: TGTGCCAGCAGGCGTAGGAGCAATCAGCCCCAGCATTTT. Its protein product is CASRRRSNQPQHF.

On this clone itself: The same CDR3 also results from other DNA sequences found in this sample. The chain uses TRBV5-1 and TRBJ1-4, with 8 bases that match TRBD1. The CDR3 runs to 14 residues. Looked up from germline, CDR1 is SGHRS and CDR2 is YFSETQ. J was trimmed by 7 bases and V by 4 bases; bases with no gene match: 6. The CDR3 is CASSVGQGGEKLFF. CDR3 sequence (DNA): TGCGCCAGCAGCGTAGGACAGGGTGGTGAAAAACTGTTTTTT. The full variable domain, completed using reference TRBV5-1 and TRBJ1-4, is KAGVTQTPRYLIKTRGQQVTLSCSPISGHRSVSWYQQTPGQGLQFLFEYFSETQRNKGNFPGRFSGRQFSNSRSEMNVSTLELGDSALYLCASSVGQGGEKLFFGSGTQLSVL.

The V gene is TRBV28, the J gene TRBJ1-5; D gene unclear. From germline, CDR1 is MDHEN and CDR2 SYDVKM. This CDR3 is built from 14 residues. V lost 3 bases and J 5 bases, leaving 11 bases between the germline ends. The CDR3 sequence: CASSFEAGYQPQHF. The CDR3 DNA reads as TGTGCCAGCAGTTTTGAGGCAGGCTATCAGCCCCAGCATTTT.

The genes are TRBV5-1 and TRBJ1-1; D possibly corresponds to TRBD1 (5 bases). V lost 4 bases to trimming and J lost 1 base, with 11 bases between them. Germline V gene lookup returns CDR1 SGHRS and CDR2 YFSETQ. CDR3 length equals 14 residues. The CDR3 is CASSPTTGNTEAFF. DNA for the CDR3: TGCGCCAGCAGCCCCACCACAGGGAACACTGAAGCTTTCTTT.

The DNA of the CDR3 is TGTGCCAGCACGGGAGGGGACTCCCTGGCCTACGAGCAGTACTTC. This translates into CASTGGDSLAYEQYF. This sequence joins TRBV28 and TRBJ2-7, with TRBD2 matching 8 bases. Germline CDR1 MDHEN, CDR2 SYDVKM. The CDR3 runs to 15 residues. The ends lost 7 bases at V and 2 bases at J; junction bases unmatched: 10.

V is TRBV18 and J is TRBJ1-5; a possible D gene is TRBD1 (6 bases). Deletions cut 6 bases from V and 0 bases from J, with 12 bases between. Germline V lookup: CDR1 KGHSH, CDR2 LQKENI. This CDR3 comprises 15 residues. The CDR3 bases are TGTGCCAGCTCCCAAAGGGGGGATAGCAATCAGCCCCAGCATTTT. This translates into CASSQRGDSNQPQHF. The full variable domain, rest sourced from reference TRBV18 and TRBJ1-5, is NAGVMQNPRHLVRRRGQEARLRCSPMKGHSHVYWYRQLPEEGLKFMVYLQKENIIDESGMPKERFSAEFPKEGPSILRIQQVVRGDSAAYFCASSQRGDSNQPQHFGDGTRLSIL.

This chain links TRBV9 with TRBJ2-5; 8 nucleotides line up with TRBD2. Germline V gene data show CDR1 as SGDLS and CDR2 as YYNGEE. The CDR3 is made up of 15 amino acids. V shed 4 bases and J 3 bases; nucleotides not matched to a gene: 8. The CDR3 reads CASSFSAGVEETQYF. CDR3 in DNA: TGTGCCAGCAGCTTCTCAGCGGGAGTGGAAGAGACCCAGTACTTC. Together with reference TRBV9 and TRBJ2-5, the CDR3 gives the full variable domain: DSGVTQTPKHLITATGQRVTLRCSPRSGDLSVYWYQQSLDQGLQFLIQYYNGEERAKGNILERFSAQQFPDLHSELNLSSLELGDSALYFCASSFSAGVEETQYFGPGTRLLVL.

The chain employs TRBV4-2 and TRBJ1-3; a possible D gene is TRBD1 (6 bases). Trimming took 1 base from V and 5 from J, leaving 15 bases between them. Germline CDR1 reads LGHNA; CDR2 reads YNFKEQ. The length of the CDR3 is 16 residues. In DNA form, the CDR3 reads TGTGCCAGCAGCCAAGCAGGGGACTCGTCCAGAAACACCATATATTTT. Translated: CASSQAGDSSRNTIYF.

CDR3 nucleotide sequence: TGTGCCAGCAGCTTGAGAGCAGGGTTGAACACTGAAGCTTTCTTT. Amino acid sequence: CASSLRAGLNTEAFF. The chain joins TRBV5-5 to TRBJ1-1; tentative D call: TRBD1 (5 bases). The germline V gene has CDR1 SGHKS and CDR2 YYEKEE (reference sequence). V was trimmed by 1 base and J by 0 bases, leaving 10 bases between them. The CDR3 loop spans 15 amino acids.